The rows below give T cell receptor beta chains drawn from one sample of a study of blood T cell repertoires in COVID-19. Produced via immunoSEQ multiplex PCR; TCRdb's table is partial and in-frame only. The sample holds 380,000 or so clones; 70% to 90% are singletons and the top ten take over 1%. The specimen was peripheral blood. The source of these receptors is a man aged 40-49 years with acute or convalescent COVID-19. Both conserved end residues are part of each CDR3. The order of the fields is J gene, clone size, V gene, D gene, CDR3 DNA, CDR3 protein. D genes are given only for firm matches. Some rows mark clone size as missing; the rest say once, few, many or name a class of expanded clone.

TRBJ1-3 - TRBV7-9 - TGTGCCAGCAGCTTACGGTCAGCGGAGAACACCATATATTTT CASSLRSAENTIYF
TRBJ1-1 once TRBV27 TRBD1 TGTGCCAGCAGTTCAGGGGGCGCTCAGTCCGAAGCTTTCTTT CASSSGGAQSEAFF
TRBJ1-1 once TRBV7-9 TRBD1 TGTGCCAGCAGCTTAGCGGGACAGGTGTCCCGAACAACTGAAGCTTTCTTT CASSLAGQVSRTTEAFF
TRBJ1-5 - TRBV6-6 TRBD1 TGTGCCAGCAGAACTGACAGGGACAATCAGCCCCAGCATTTT CASRTDRDNQPQHF
TRBJ1-2 - TRBV27 - TGTGCCAGCAGTTTGTATCAGGGCTATGGCTACACCTTC CASSLYQGYGYTF
TRBJ1-1 - TRBV12-3/TRBV12-4 - TGTGCCAGCAGTGGGGGGACTGAAGCTTTCTTT CASSGGTEAFF
TRBJ1-2 - TRBV5-1 - TGCGCCAGCAGCTTGGACCGGAACTATGGCTACACCTTC CASSLDRNYGYTF
TRBJ2-1 - TRBV10-3 TRBD2 TGTGCCATCAGTGAGTCGGCGGGGGACTACAATGAGCAGTTCTTC CAISESAGDYNEQFF
TRBJ1-4 - TRBV28 TRBD1 TGTGCCAGCAGTCCTACAGGGGGAACCTACAATGAAAAACTGTTTTTT CASSPTGGTYNEKLFF
TRBJ1-3 - TRBV28 - TGTGCCAGCAGTTTTAGGACAACTTTTGGAAACACCATATATTTT CASSFRTTFGNTIYF
TRBJ2-3 - TRBV7-3 - TGTGCCAGCAGCCCCTCTAGCACAGATACGCAGTATTTT CASSPSSTDTQYF
TRBJ2-5 - TRBV9 TRBD1 TGTGCCAGCAGCTTACGAACCGGGGCAGGGGGCTTAGAGACCCAGTACTTC CASSLRTGAGGLETQYF
TRBJ1-4 - TRBV20-1 - TGCAGTGCTAGTCCCGGGAACCAACAAGATGAAAAACTGTTTTTT CSASPGNQQDEKLFF
TRBJ1-2 once TRBV29-1 TRBD1 TGCAGCGTTGAAGGGGGACAGGAGGAATATGGCTACACCTTC CSVEGGQEEYGYTF
TRBJ2-5 - TRBV7-8 TRBD2 TGTGCCAGCAGCCCAAAAACTGCTCTAGCGGCGCCCCAAGAGACCCAGTACTTC CASSPKTALAAPQETQYF
TRBJ2-2 - TRBV10-3 - TGTGCCATCAATGTAGCAGGGCCAGACACCGGGGAGCTGTTTTTT CAINVAGPDTGELFF
TRBJ1-2 - TRBV6-6 TRBD1 TGTGCCAGCAGGGAGACAGGGGGCGACTATGGCTACACCTTC CASRETGGDYGYTF
TRBJ1-5 once TRBV7-9 - TGTGCCAGCAGTAATAGCAATCAGCCCCAGCATTTT CASSNSNQPQHF
TRBJ2-1 once TRBV28 - TGTGCCAGCAGTTTATTTCGGGGGAATGAGCAGTTCTTC CASSLFRGNEQFF
TRBJ1-6 - TRBV5-1 TRBD1 TGCGCCAGCAGCTACTTACAGGGGGCCTTAAATTCACCCCTCCACTTT CASSYLQGALNSPLHF
TRBJ2-1 - TRBV5-4 - TGTGCCAGCAGCTTGTTTGAGGAATTGAATGAGCAGTTCTTC CASSLFEELNEQFF
TRBJ1-2 once TRBV19 TRBD1 TGTGCCAGTAGTATACGTGGACAGGGGAATGGCTACACCTTC CASSIRGQGNGYTF
TRBJ2-1 - TRBV5-4 - TGTGCCAGCAGTTCTAGGAGGGGTTCCTACAATGAGCAGTTCTTC CASSSRRGSYNEQFF
TRBJ1-5 - TRBV5-6 - TGTGCCAGCAGCAAAACAGGGATAGGTCAGCCCCAGCATTTT CASSKTGIGQPQHF